The 20 T cell receptor beta chains given below trace back to one sample, sequenced in a study of beta chain features in type 1 diabetes. Investigators reverse transcribed all isolated RNA, so they sequenced expressed TCRB transcripts. TCRdb's copy holds only in-frame clones and misses some; the assay was immunoSEQ multiplex PCR. The repertoire holds fewer than 200,000 clones, with 10% to 15% as singletons. What was sequenced was central memory CD4+ T cells from blood. Receptors were obtained from a woman between 18 and 29 years old in good health.

This clone was counted a few times. This chain connects TRBV19 to TRBJ2-5; TRBD1 aligns across 8 bases. V lost 4 bases, J lost 2 bases, and 6 bases stayed unmatched. Looked up from germline, CDR1 is LNHDA and CDR2 is SQIVND (reference sequence). This CDR3 region has 15 residues. The CDR3 reads CASSTRQGSQETQYF. The CDR3 coding sequence is TGTGCCAGTAGTACCAGACAGGGGAGTCAAGAGACCCAGTACTTC.

The rearrangement links TRBV28 to TRBJ2-4; 9 nucleotides line up with TRBD1. Per germline, CDR1 MDHEN and CDR2 SYDVKM. The CDR3 length is 16 residues. The V segment lost 9 bases and the J segment 2 bases; nucleotides outside the gene matches: 11. The CDR3 nucleotides are TGTGCCAGTAAGCCCGGGACAGGGACTTCCAAAAACATTCAGTACTTC. This gives the protein CASKPGTGTSKNIQYF.

This chain links TRBV28 with TRBJ2-7; 9 bases align to TRBD2. CDR1 is MDHEN and CDR2 is SYDVKM in the germline V gene. V shed 2 bases and J 4 bases; nucleotides not matched to a gene: 3. CDR3 length: 14 residues. The chain's CDR3 is CASSLLAGKYEQYF. For the CDR3, the DNA is TGTGCCAGCAGTTTACTAGCGGGAAAGTACGAGCAGTACTTC.

V gene TRBV30 combines with J gene TRBJ2-3; no reliable D call. Germline-derived CDR1 and CDR2 are GTSNPN and SVGIG (reference sequence). This CDR3 has 11 residues. V dropped 3 bases and J dropped 6 bases, with 7 bases sitting between them. DNA of the CDR3: TGTGCCTGGAGCCGTCCGGATACGCAGTATTTT. This sequence encodes CAWSRPDTQYF.

The rearrangement uses TRBV7-8 and TRBJ1-4; D remains unclear. Germline V gives CDR1 SGHVS, CDR2 FQNEAQ. V lost 1 base and J lost 2, with 14 bases in between. The CDR3 runs 17 residues. CDR3 sequence: CASSLVSTSRTNEKLFF. For the CDR3, the DNA is TGTGCCAGCAGCTTAGTCTCGACTTCTCGGACTAATGAAAAACTGTTTTTT. Together with reference TRBV7-8 and TRBJ1-4, the CDR3 gives the full variable domain: GAGVSQSPRYKVAKRGQDVALRCDPISGHVSLFWYQQALGQGPEFLTYFQNEAQLDKSGLPSDRFFAERPEGSVSTLKIQRTQQEDSAVYLCASSLVSTSRTNEKLFFGSGTQLSVL.

This clone has more than one count but fewer than ten. V gene TRBV25-1 combines with J gene TRBJ2-7; 8 bases map to TRBD1. With V trimmed by 3 bases and J by 2 bases, 3 bases remained unmatched. The germline gives CDR1 MGHDK, CDR2 SYGVNS. This CDR3 contains 14 residues. CDR3 sequence reads: CASSDRTGTYEQYF. CDR3 bases: TGTGCCAGCAGTGATCGGACAGGGACCTACGAGCAGTACTTC.

This chain connects TRBV7-9 to TRBJ2-5, with a tentative D call TRBD2 (5 bases). CDR3 length: 14 amino acids. The V and J ends lost 5 bases and 5 bases respectively, with 15 bases between them. Germline assignment: CDR1 SEHNR and CDR2 FQNEAQ (reference sequence). The CDR3 sequence: CASSAGTTGETQYF. The CDR3 DNA reads as TGTGCCAGCAGCGCAGGCACAACGGGGGAGACCCAGTACTTC.

This chain joins TRBV5-6 and TRBJ2-5; D is unresolved. The J call is uncertain, as TRBJ2-7 better fits the DNA end. CDR1 and CDR2 (germline): SGHDT, YYEEEE. The CDR3 sequence is 14 residues long. CDR3 in amino acids: CASSLMGPYYEQYF. In DNA form, the CDR3 reads TGTGCCAGCAGCTTGATGGGTCCTTACTACGAGCAGTACTTC.

This chain uses TRBV18 with TRBJ2-1; TRBD2 matches 8 bases. The CDR3 has 14 amino acids. Germline CDR1 is KGHSH and CDR2 is LQKENI. V lost 4 bases, J lost 6 bases, and 5 bases stayed unmatched. In nucleotides, the CDR3 is TGTGCCAGCTCACGAGGACTAGCTGGCAATGAGCAGTTCTTC. Protein product: CASSRGLAGNEQFF.

The V gene is TRBV25-1, the J gene TRBJ2-7, with 7 bases that match TRBD1. Germline values: CDR1 MGHDK, CDR2 SYGVNS. There are 14 residues in the CDR3. V shed 6 bases and J 5 bases; nucleotides not matched to a gene: 10. CDR3 coding DNA: TGTGCCAGCAGCTTCCGGGACAGACGAAACGAGCAGTACTTC. Amino acid sequence: CASSFRDRRNEQYF.

The chain joins TRBV29-1 to TRBJ2-1; TRBD1 aligns across 7 bases. Germline V gives CDR1 SQVTM, CDR2 ANQGSEA. The CDR3 consists of 13 residues. The V gene end was trimmed by 7 bases and the J gene end by 6 bases; junction bases not matched to a gene: 9. This chain's CDR3 is CSGQGQLGNEQFF. The DNA for the CDR3 is TGCAGCGGACAGGGTCAACTGGGCAATGAGCAGTTCTTC.

The genes are TRBV7-9 and TRBJ2-1, with D maybe TRBD2 (6 bases). Germline V lookup: CDR1 SEHNR, CDR2 FQNEAQ (reference sequence). The CDR3 consists of 14 residues. V was cut by 5 bases and J by 7 bases, with 15 bases left in between. CDR3 bases: TGTGCCAGCAGCCCTAGGGAGGTTGTTAATGAGCAGTTCTTC. Translating it yields CASSPREVVNEQFF.

The rearrangement joins TRBV7-2 to TRBJ2-5; D remains unclear. Trimming took 3 bases from V and 4 from J, leaving 9 bases between them. Looked up from germline, CDR1 is SGHTA and CDR2 is FQGNSA. The CDR3 is 13 residues long. CDR3 nucleotides: TGTGCCAGCAGCTTCAGGCCCGGAGAGACCCAGTACTTC. Translated, it gives CASSFRPGETQYF.

The gene calls are TRBV18 and TRBJ2-1, with 9 bases fitting TRBD1. This CDR3 has 14 amino acids. Germline CDR1 reads KGHSH; CDR2 reads LQKENI. V dropped 3 bases and J dropped 8; count of bases not matched to a gene: 5. The CDR3 protein is CASSPGQGRYEQFF. CDR3 nucleotides: TGTGCCAGCTCACCCGGACAGGGGCGGTATGAGCAGTTCTTC.

The chain combines TRBV5-1 with TRBJ2-7, with D perhaps matching TRBD1 (6 bases). The CDR3 is 15 residues long. V lost 4 bases and J 2 bases, leaving 16 bases between the germline ends. Germline V gene sequence: CDR1 SGHRS, CDR2 YFSETQ. The CDR3 sequence is CASSPGTLLTYEQYF. As DNA, the CDR3 is TGCGCCAGCAGCCCGGGGACACTGCTAACCTACGAGCAGTACTTC. Combining the CDR3 with reference TRBV5-1 and TRBJ2-7 gives the whole variable domain KAGVTQTPRYLIKTRGQQVTLSCSPISGHRSVSWYQQTPGQGLQFLFEYFSETQRNKGNFPGRFSGRQFSNSRSEMNVSTLELGDSALYLCASSPGTLLTYEQYFGPGTRLTVT.

The sample holds a few counts of this clone. The chain combines TRBV29-1 with TRBJ1-1; 7 bases match TRBD1. The CDR3 runs 13 residues. Germline trimming cut 5 bases from V and 6 bases from J; bases unmatched to any gene: 9. Germline V gene lookup returns CDR1 SQVTM and CDR2 ANQGSEA. The CDR3 bases are TGCAGCGTTCAATCACAGGGGCGGGCTGAAGCTTTCTTT. This sequence encodes CSVQSQGRAEAFF.

This clone was detected a few times. The V call is TRBV20-1, the J call TRBJ2-7; D unresolved. Germline CDR1 reads DFQATT; CDR2 reads SNEGSKA (reference sequence). Trimming took off 5 bases at V and 6 bases at J, with 11 bases between the two ends. The CDR3 consists of 11 residues. CDR3 DNA: TGCAGTGCTGTTCGGGTGCCCGAGCAGTACTTC. It encodes CSAVRVPEQYF.

The chain couples TRBV23-1 to TRBJ2-6, with D possibly matching TRBD1 (6 bases). TRBV23-1 is given ORF status, its function remaining uncertain. The CDR3 has 18 residues. Trimming removed 4 bases from V and 0 bases from J, with 16 bases in between. CDR3 sequence reads: CASSPQGQPLSGANVLTF. In nucleotides, the CDR3 is TGCGCCAGCAGTCCCCAAGGACAGCCACTCTCTGGGGCCAACGTCCTGACTTTC.

A note on this clone: Other nucleotide sequences from this sample produce the same CDR3. V usage is TRBV30 and J usage is TRBJ2-5; D possibly corresponds to TRBD2 (5 bases). CDR1 is GTSNPN and CDR2 is SVGIG in the germline V gene (reference sequence). V was cut by 2 bases and J by 0 bases, with 7 bases left in between. The CDR3 runs 13 residues. This CDR3 reads CAWSRRDQETQYF. The CDR3 region has the DNA TGTGCCTGGAGTAGGCGGGACCAAGAGACCCAGTACTTC.

The V call is TRBV28, the J call TRBJ1-4; TRBD1 is a possible D gene (6 bases). Germline CDR1 reads MDHEN; CDR2 reads SYDVKM. The length of the CDR3 is 15 residues. Between the trimmed V and J ends, which lost 2 bases and 8 bases, there was a span of 15 bases. The CDR3 bases are TGTGCCAGCAGTTTACGCGGAACAGGGTACGAAAAACTGTTTTTT. This gives the protein CASSLRGTGYEKLFF.